This T cell receptor beta chain originates from a study of CD8+CD57+ T cells in acquired aplastic anemia. Study results and limitations: More than 25 was the count of CD8+ CDR3 sequences that patients shared with controls.

Genomic DNA was employed as the template in profiling TCR beta VDJ and CDR3. TCRdb re-called the reads through MiXCR, storing one row per CDR3 protein. The profile shows some 280,000 distinct CDR3 sequences, 45% to 65% of them singletons. The V end lost 4 bases, the J end lost 4 bases, and 10 bases lay between the germline ends. This CDR3 contains 13 residues. The V gene's germline CDR1 is MDHEN and CDR2 SYDVKM. This clonotype was recorded at least ten times. No antigen is known for it. The sample consisted of sorted CD4+, CD8+, or CD8+CD57+ T cells (not recorded which) from PBMCs. The chain carries TRBV28 and TRBJ1-2; no reliable D call. The TCR comes from a human donor with severe aplastic anemia or a healthy control (not recorded which). For the CDR3, the DNA is TGTGCCAGCAGTTCATGGAGGTCCTATGGCTACACCTTC. Encoded protein: CASSSWRSYGYTF.